This T cell receptor beta chain was sequenced for a study of T cell repertoires in cytomegalovirus infection. About the research overall: Through public TCR beta signatures, both CMV infection and matching HLA type were indicated.

TCRdb independently ran MiXCR on the reads; one entry per CDR3 protein. The sample shows 200,000 or so distinct CDR3 sequences, about 21% of them seen only once. The sample holds a few counts of this clonotype. Antigen: not known. Study conclusions and caveats: Within the response measured ex vivo, HLA-C-restricted CMV-specific TCR beta clonotypes were dominant. CMV carriers with the relevant HLA were identified by cumulative public TCR beta family frequency.

Input material: PBMCs. The source is a human donor in good health (CMV status not recorded). Some clones in this sample may be carry-over from other donors' samples.

The CDR3 nucleotides are TGCAGCGTTGAAGGCATCGGGGGCCTAGCTGAAGCTTTCTTT. Its protein product is CSVEGIGGLAEAFF. The genes are TRBV29-1 and TRBJ1-1; a weak D match, TRBD1 (6 bases). V was clipped by 1 base and J by 6 bases, with 15 bases between them. CDR3 length: 14 residues. In germline, CDR1 is SQVTM, CDR2 ANQGSEA.